What follows are 3 T cell receptor beta chains derived from one specimen sequenced in a study of spatial heterogeneity in lung cancer. Time point noted: blood at routine non-recurrence follow-up after resection. TCRdb independently ran MiXCR on the 5' RACE reads; one entry per CDR3 protein. The sample consists of tens of thousands of distinct CDR3 sequences, 15% to 20% of them appearing once. The sample was PBMCs, taken at follow-up. These receptors all come from a male donor with early-stage non-small cell lung cancer.

This chain uses TRBV20-1 with TRBJ2-6; unclear D gene. Trimming left V 1 base short and J 0 bases short, with 7 bases between. The CDR3 sequence is 15 residues long. The V gene's germline CDR1 is DFQATT and CDR2 SNEGSKA (reference sequence). CDR3 sequence reads: CSARAGGSGANVLTF. CDR3 in DNA: TGCAGTGCTAGAGCGGGTGGCTCTGGGGCCAACGTCCTGACTTTC.

CDR3 DNA: TGTGCCAGCAGCGGCCGGACTAGCGGAAACTACAATGAGCAGTTCTTC. Translated: CASSGRTSGNYNEQFF. The rearrangement uses TRBV6-1 and TRBJ2-1, with 10 bases that match TRBD2. Trimming at V came to 6 bases and at J to 3 bases, leaving 8 bases not matched to a gene. This CDR3 spans 16 amino acids. The V gene's germline CDR1 is MNHNS and CDR2 SASEGT.

This clonotype was observed at least ten times. V usage is TRBV10-3 and J usage is TRBJ1-5; D remains unclear. The V gene lost 10 bases and the J gene lost 0 bases, with 10 bases spanning the gap. Germline CDR1 is ENHRY and CDR2 is SYGVKD. The CDR3 length is 13 residues. The CDR3 DNA reads TGTGCCAACGCACGGGATAGCAATCAGCCCCAGCATTTT. Protein sequence: CANARDSNQPQHF.